The sample holds many counts of the clone carrying this TCR beta chain. This sample was taken from a study of Graves' ophthalmopathy and Graves' hyperthyroidism. With 2 bases removed from V and 0 bases from J, the gap between germline ends came to 17 bases. The CDR3 runs 18 residues. CDR1 and CDR2 (germline): MDHEN, SYDVKM. RNA transcripts were the source from which TCR beta CDR3 regions were amplified. First-round RT-PCR used HTBI primers; second-round multiplex PCR followed. TCRdb reanalysed the multiplex PCR reads using MiXCR and keeps one entry per CDR3 protein. The table shows hundreds of thousands of distinct CDR3 sequences, with 21% occurring only once.

This chain links TRBV28 with TRBJ1-5; D is possibly TRBD1 (5 bases). Sequencing input: peripheral blood. This sequence was found in a woman under 30 with stable Graves' hyperthyroidism. CDR3 in amino acids: CASSLLGVNAYSNQPQHF. The CDR3 DNA follows: TGTGCCAGCAGTTTACTGGGGGTGAACGCTTATAGCAATCAGCCCCAGCATTTT.